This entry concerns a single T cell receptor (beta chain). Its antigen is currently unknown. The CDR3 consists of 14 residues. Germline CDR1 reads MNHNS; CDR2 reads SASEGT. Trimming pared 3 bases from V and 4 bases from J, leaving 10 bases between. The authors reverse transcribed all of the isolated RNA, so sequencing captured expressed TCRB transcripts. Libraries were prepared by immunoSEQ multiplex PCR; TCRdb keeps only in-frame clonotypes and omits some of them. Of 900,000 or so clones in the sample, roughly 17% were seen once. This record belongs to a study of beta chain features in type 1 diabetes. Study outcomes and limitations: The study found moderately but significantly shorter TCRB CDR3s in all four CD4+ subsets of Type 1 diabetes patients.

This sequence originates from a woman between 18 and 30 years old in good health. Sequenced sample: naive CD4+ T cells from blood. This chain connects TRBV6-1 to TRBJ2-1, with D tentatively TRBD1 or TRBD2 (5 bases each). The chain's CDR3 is CASSDLGPYNEQFF. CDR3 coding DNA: TGTGCCAGCAGTGATTTGGGACCTTACAATGAGCAGTTCTTC.